The 9 T cell receptor beta chains presented below share a single source sample, sequenced in a study of blood T cell repertoires in COVID-19. TCRdb's copy holds only in-frame clones and misses some; the assay was immunoSEQ multiplex PCR. Among 250,000 to 400,000 clones listed, 70% to 90% were seen once. Material: peripheral blood. The receptor source for this set is a woman aged 25 to 39 with COVID-19, enrolled during active disease.

The chain couples TRBV11-1 to TRBJ2-3; 9 bases match TRBD2. Trimming took 1 base from V and 5 from J; bases not matched to a gene: 7. The CDR3 length is 16 residues. Germline CDR1 SGHAT, CDR2 FQDESV (reference sequence). CDR3 nucleotide sequence: TGTGCCAGCAGCTTAGGTCCAGCGGGGGGCGGAGATACGCAGTATTTT. This encodes CASSLGPAGGGDTQYF.

The V and J genes are TRBV5-1 and TRBJ2-1; 8 bases agree with TRBD2. Germline V lookup: CDR1 SGHRS, CDR2 YFSETQ. V trimming: 4 bases; J trimming: 3 bases; junction bases outside the gene matches: 9. This CDR3 has 16 residues. The CDR3 here is CASSPVPAGDYNEQFF. For the CDR3, the DNA is TGCGCCAGCAGCCCGGTCCCAGCGGGGGACTACAATGAGCAGTTCTTC. Combining the CDR3 with reference TRBV5-1 and TRBJ2-1 gives the whole variable domain KAGVTQTPRYLIKTRGQQVTLSCSPISGHRSVSWYQQTPGQGLQFLFEYFSETQRNKGNFPGRFSGRQFSNSRSEMNVSTLELGDSALYLCASSPVPAGDYNEQFFGPGTRLTVL.

This rearrangement joins TRBV3-1 (or the pseudogene TRBV3-2) to TRBJ1-3; D gene uncertain. The CDR3 extends over 15 amino acids. V lost 0 bases and J 0 bases, leaving 6 bases between the germline ends. Germline CDR1 LGHDT, CDR2 YNNKEL (reference sequence). CDR3 protein: CASSQDPSSGNTIYF. CDR3 DNA: TGTGCCAGCAGCCAAGATCCCAGCTCTGGAAACACCATATATTTT.

The V call is TRBV11-2, the J call TRBJ1-2; D is undetermined. The CDR3 length is 13 residues. The V gene lost 1 base and the J gene lost 4 bases, with 7 bases spanning the gap. Germline CDR1 is SGHAT and CDR2 is FQNNGV. The CDR3, as DNA: TGTGCCAGCAGCTTAGGCAGAGGCTATGGCTACACCTTC. As protein: CASSLGRGYGYTF.

The V and J genes are TRBV7-2 and TRBJ1-1, with D tentatively TRBD1 (5 bases). Germline assignment: CDR1 SGHTA and CDR2 FQGNSA. There are 14 residues in the CDR3. Trimming pared 8 bases from V and 3 bases from J, leaving 16 bases between. CDR3 residues: CASSWGGRDTEAFF. The CDR3, as DNA: TGTGCCAGCTCATGGGGGGGTCGGGACACTGAAGCTTTCTTT.

The chain combines TRBV2 with TRBJ1-2, with unresolved D. The germline gives CDR1 SNHLY, CDR2 FYNNEI. CDR3 length: 14 residues. V lost 0 bases to trimming and J lost 4 bases, with 9 bases between them. In nucleotides, the CDR3 is TGTGCCAGCAGTGAAGCGGGAGTCCCCTATGGCTACACCTTC. This encodes CASSEAGVPYGYTF.

The rearrangement joins TRBV7-6 to TRBJ1-2, with 7 bases aligning to TRBD1. The V gene end was trimmed by 5 bases and the J gene end by 1 base; junction bases not matched to a gene: 13. The CDR3 length is 17 residues. Germline values: CDR1 SGHVS, CDR2 FNYEAQ. This chain's CDR3 is CASSLGTARNFNYGYTF. In DNA, the CDR3 is TGTGCCAGCAGCCTAGGGACAGCGAGAAATTTTAACTATGGCTACACCTTC. Using reference TRBV7-6 and TRBJ1-2 for the parts outside the CDR3, the full variable domain is GAGVSQSPRYKVTKRGQDVALRCDPISGHVSLYWYRQALGQGPEFLTYFNYEAQQDKSGLPNDRFSAERPEGSISTLTIQRTEQRDSAMYRCASSLGTARNFNYGYTFGSGTRLTVV.

The chain links TRBV5-5 to TRBJ1-3, with D possibly being TRBD1 (5 bases). Germline values: CDR1 SGHKS, CDR2 YYEKEE (reference sequence). The CDR3 is made up of 14 amino acids. The germline V and J ends were trimmed by 2 bases and 8 bases, with 14 bases remaining between them. CDR3 sequence reads: CASSLQGVVHTIYF. CDR3 bases: TGTGCCAGCAGCTTACAAGGGGTTGTTCACACCATATATTTT.

The rearrangement joins TRBV3-1 (or the pseudogene TRBV3-2) to TRBJ2-1; unclear D gene. The CDR3 has 11 amino acids. Between the trimmed V and J ends, which lost 8 bases and 5 bases, there was a span of 7 bases. CDR1 LGHDT and CDR2 YNNKEL come from the germline V gene (reference sequence). The CDR3 protein is CASRYNNEQFF. The CDR3 nucleotides are TGTGCCAGCCGATACAACAATGAGCAGTTCTTC.